The clone carrying this T cell receptor (beta chain) was observed a handful of times. Its antigen is still unknown. Using its own MiXCR run on the RT-PCR reads, TCRdb lists one record per CDR3 protein. The sample carries about 160,000 distinct CDR3 sequences, roughly a tenth recorded once. This sample is part of a study of response to subunit inactivated influenza vaccine. Findings of the study overall: Authors suggested each seasonal flu vaccination may recruit only limited numbers of new T cells.

The CDR3 is 13 residues long. Germline V gives CDR1 SGDLS, CDR2 YYNGEE. Deletions cut 6 bases from V and 4 bases from J, with 13 bases between. This sequence was found in a man aged 45-65 years who received an inactivated influenza vaccine. The material was non-naive T cells sorted from PBMCs, obtained roughly 48 days after vaccination. The genes are TRBV9 and TRBJ1-2; tentative D call: TRBD1 (5 bases). In DNA, the CDR3 is TGTGCCAGCACCACAGACAGTCCCTATGGCTACACCTTC. Its translation: CASTTDSPYGYTF.